This TCR beta chain was captured in a study of radiotherapy plus CTLA-4 blockade in lung cancer. Study at large: Objective responses arose in 15% to 20% of patients, and under 40% experienced disease control. The study's findings and limits: TCR clones from tumors expanded in blood after radiotherapy plus ipilimumab. The authors reported that early blood T cell clone dynamics, with interferon-beta, best predicted response.

In its sample, this clone was seen a few times. Its antigen is unidentified. Trimming left V 1 base short and J 7 bases short, with 11 bases between. Germline V gene data show CDR1 as SGHTA and CDR2 as FQGNSA. The CDR3 contains 15 residues. This table comes from immunoSEQ multiplex PCR, and its TCRdb copy is limited to in-frame clones, with some not included. The top ten hold roughly 8% of the sample, which has about 28,000 clones, around 80% seen once. The clonotype was recovered from a human donor with non-small cell lung cancer who had stable disease on radiotherapy plus ipilimumab. The chain couples TRBV7-2 to TRBJ1-6, with unresolved D. Specimen: peripheral blood, collected from a patient treated with radiotherapy plus ipilimumab. The CDR3 region is CASSLEGRANSPLHF. CDR3 coding DNA: TGTGCCAGCAGCTTAGAAGGCCGAGCGAATTCACCCCTCCACTTT.